Following are 10 T cell receptor beta chains from one sample sequenced in a study of cytomegalovirus exposure and HLA in healthy donors. The primer mix had 60 Vbeta and 13 Jbeta primers. Some clones are missing from TCRdb's copy, which holds only in-frame ones; the method was immunoSEQ multiplex PCR. The sample shows 130,000 to 150,000 clones, just under 85% of them seen only once. The sequencing input was PBMCs. The receptor set was obtained from a man aged 40-49 years in good health and CMV-seropositive.

The gene calls are TRBV4-3 and TRBJ2-3, with 13 positions matching TRBD2. The germline gives CDR1 LGHNA, CDR2 YSLEER. V lost 1 base, J lost 5 bases, and 9 bases stayed unmatched. The CDR3 is made up of 18 amino acids. For the CDR3, the DNA is TGCGCCAGCAGCCAAGGAATCACTAGCGGGGGGGCCAGAGATACGCAGTATTTT. This translates into CASSQGITSGGARDTQYF.

This rearrangement joins TRBV27 to TRBJ1-3; possibly TRBD1 for D (6 bases). The germline CDR1 and CDR2 sequences are MNHEY and SMNVEV (reference sequence). V was cut by 2 bases and J by 4 bases, with 9 bases left in between. The CDR3 sequence is 14 residues long. CDR3 residues: CASSLAGVGNTIYF. The CDR3 bases are TGTGCCAGCAGTTTAGCAGGGGTCGGAAACACCATATATTTT.

The chain joins TRBV5-1 to TRBJ2-7, with 7 bases aligning to TRBD1. CDR1 SGHRS and CDR2 YFSETQ come from the germline V gene. The CDR3 consists of 14 residues. The V and J ends lost 4 bases and 5 bases, in that order; junction bases with no gene match: 9. The CDR3 loop is CASSKTGFPDEQYF. The CDR3 DNA reads as TGCGCCAGCAGCAAGACAGGGTTCCCCGACGAGCAGTACTTC. Combining the CDR3 with reference TRBV5-1 and TRBJ2-7 gives the whole variable domain KAGVTQTPRYLIKTRGQQVTLSCSPISGHRSVSWYQQTPGQGLQFLFEYFSETQRNKGNFPGRFSGRQFSNSRSEMNVSTLELGDSALYLCASSKTGFPDEQYFGPGTRLTVT.

This sequence joins TRBV10-3 and TRBJ2-6, with D maybe TRBD1 (5 bases). The V gene's germline CDR1 is ENHRY and CDR2 SYGVKD. The CDR3 runs 14 residues. V dropped 2 bases and J dropped 13 bases, with 15 bases sitting between them. CDR3 sequence: CAISEGSGPRVLTF. Here the CDR3 DNA reads TGTGCCATCAGTGAGGGGTCAGGGCCCAGGGTCCTGACTTTC.

The CDR3 nucleotides read TGTGCCAGCAGCCCCCGGACAGGCCAAGAGACCCAGTACTTC. Protein: CASSPRTGQETQYF. This chain uses TRBV14 with TRBJ2-5; 7 bases map to TRBD1. After removal of 4 bases from V and 1 base from J, the junction contained 3 bases not matched to a gene. The CDR3 is 14 residues long. Germline CDR1 is SGHDN and CDR2 is FVKESK.

This sequence joins TRBV29-1 and TRBJ1-1; 8 bases fit TRBD1. Trimming removed 6 bases from V and 0 bases from J; junction bases left unmatched: 15. The CDR3 spans 17 residues. The germline V gene has CDR1 SQVTM and CDR2 ANQGSEA. In DNA, the CDR3 is TGCAGCGTCACCGGACAGGGAGGGGTGACTATGAACACTGAAGCTTTCTTT. As protein: CSVTGQGGVTMNTEAFF. The full variable domain, in which reference TRBV29-1 and TRBJ1-1 provide the parts outside the CDR3, is SAVISQKPSRDICQRGTSLTIQCQVDSQVTMMFWYRQQPGQSLTLIATANQGSEATYESGFVIDKFPISRPNLTFSTLTVSNMSPEDSSIYLCSVTGQGGVTMNTEAFFGQGTRLTVV.

The V gene is TRBV5-1, the J gene TRBJ2-7; TRBD1 matches at 10 bases. This CDR3 is 13 amino acids long. V was clipped by 4 bases and J by 6 bases; unmatched bases: 4. In germline, CDR1 is SGHRS, CDR2 YFSETQ. The CDR3 region is CASSPGQGGEQYF. CDR3 nucleotides: TGCGCCAGCAGCCCTGGACAGGGGGGCGAGCAGTACTTC. The complete variable domain, with remaining parts taken from reference TRBV5-1 and TRBJ2-7, reads KAGVTQTPRYLIKTRGQQVTLSCSPISGHRSVSWYQQTPGQGLQFLFEYFSETQRNKGNFPGRFSGRQFSNSRSEMNVSTLELGDSALYLCASSPGQGGEQYFGPGTRLTVT.

The rearrangement joins TRBV6-6 to TRBJ1-1; 7 nucleotides match TRBD1. The CDR3 covers 14 residues. Germline lookup yields CDR1 MNHNY and CDR2 SVGAGI (reference sequence). V was clipped by 8 bases and J by 0 bases; unmatched bases: 6. The CDR3 is CASRDSPMNTEAFF. The CDR3 coding sequence is TGTGCCAGCCGGGACAGCCCCATGAACACTGAAGCTTTCTTT.

The chain couples TRBV2 to TRBJ2-3; D possibly corresponds to TRBD1 (5 bases). Per germline, CDR1 SNHLY and CDR2 FYNNEI. This CDR3 has 14 residues. V shed 6 bases and J shed 4 bases, with 14 bases lying between them. CDR3 sequence: CASRDNLRPDTQYF. CDR3 DNA: TGTGCCAGCAGGGACAATCTCCGCCCAGATACGCAGTATTTT.

The chain employs TRBV30 and TRBJ1-1; the D is unclear. The CDR3 spans 13 residues. Looked up from germline, CDR1 is GTSNPN and CDR2 is SVGIG (reference sequence). V was clipped by 3 bases and J by 1 base, with 9 bases between them. The CDR3: CAWRATGNTEAFF. In nucleotides, the CDR3 is TGTGCCTGGAGGGCAACGGGGAACACTGAAGCTTTCTTT.